The rows below give T cell receptor beta chains drawn from one sample of a study of CD8 T cells in Susac syndrome. Using its own MiXCR run on the immunoSEQ multiplex PCR reads, TCRdb lists one record per CDR3 protein. The sample yields 120,000 or so distinct CDR3 sequences, about 95% seen once. Source material: CD8+ T cells from PBMCs. The receptors were sampled from a human donor with Susac syndrome. Each CDR3 is given with its conserved first and last residue. The D gene is left open where the match is weak. The size entry is marked missing in some rows and otherwise reads once, few, many or a size class.

D gene,J gene,V gene,clone size,CDR3 DNA,CDR3 protein
.,TRBJ1-1,TRBV7-9,.,TGTGCCAGCACCGGCGCCACTGAAGCTTTCTTT,CASTGATEAFF
.,TRBJ1-2,TRBV5-6,.,TGTGCCAGCAGCCGCGACAGTAACTATGGCTACACCTTC,CASSRDSNYGYTF
TRBD1,TRBJ2-7,TRBV3-1,.,TGTGCCAGCAGCCAAACCCCGGGACAGGGGGCCTACGAGCAGTACTTC,CASSQTPGQGAYEQYF
.,TRBJ2-7,TRBV2,.,TGTGCCAGCAGTACAGGGTTGGGCGAGCAGTACTTC,CASSTGLGEQYF
.,TRBJ1-1,TRBV4-3,.,TGCGCCAGCAGCCAGGTACTAACGGATAACACTGAAGCTTTCTTT,CASSQVLTDNTEAFF
TRBD1,TRBJ1-2,TRBV30,.,TGTGCCTGGAGTCAGGGGGCCGGATCCCATGGCTACACCTTC,CAWSQGAGSHGYTF
.,TRBJ1-2,TRBV4-1,.,TGCGCCAGCAGGACCCTGGGGGGCCCAGCTAACTATGGCTACACCTTC,CASRTLGGPANYGYTF
.,TRBJ1-1,TRBV29-1,.,TGCAGCGTTGAAGTCCACACCGGGGAAGCTTTCTTT,CSVEVHTGEAFF
.,TRBJ2-7,TRBV12-3/TRBV12-4,.,TGTGCCAGCAGTTTAGGTGGGGAAGACTACGAGCAGTACTTC,CASSLGGEDYEQYF
.,TRBJ2-2,TRBV27,.,TGTGCCAGCAGTTTGCGGGACAACACCGGGGAGCTGTTTTTT,CASSLRDNTGELFF
.,TRBJ2-7,TRBV3-1,.,TGTGCCAGCAGCCAAGATAAGGGGCCGGAGCAGTACTTC,CASSQDKGPEQYF
.,TRBJ2-7,TRBV29-1,.,TGCAGCGTTGGACGGGTGGGTGGCAGCTCCTACGAGCAGTACTTC,CSVGRVGGSSYEQYF
.,TRBJ1-2,TRBV6-5,.,TGTGCCAGCAGTTACTCGAGTGGGGGGGCGCTTGGCTACACCTTC,CASSYSSGGALGYTF
TRBD1,TRBJ1-1,TRBV20-1,.,TGCAGTGCTGACAGGGGAATAGGTACTGAAGCTTTCTTT,CSADRGIGTEAFF
.,TRBJ2-1,TRBV7-2,medium-sized,TGTGCCAGCAGCTTAGGACAAAACAATGAGCAGTTCTTC,CASSLGQNNEQFF
.,TRBJ2-2,TRBV12-3/TRBV12-4,.,TGTGCCAGCAGGCCTTTGGGGCGCCGGGAGCTGTTTTTT,CASRPLGRRELFF
TRBD2,TRBJ2-1,TRBV2,.,TGTGCCAGCAGGGGGACTAGCGGGGCGTTCTATGAGCAGTTCTTC,CASRGTSGAFYEQFF
.,TRBJ2-7,TRBV27,.,TGTGCCAGCAAAATTTCGTTGGGAAGCTCCTACGAGCAGTACTTC,CASKISLGSSYEQYF
TRBD1,TRBJ2-6,TRBV15,once,TGTGCCACCAGCAGAAACAGGGGCGAATACTCTGGGGCCAACGTCCTGACTTTC,CATSRNRGEYSGANVLTF
.,TRBJ1-1,TRBV12-3/TRBV12-4,once,TGTGCCAGCAGTTTAGTCGAGGGGAAAAGGGTGAACACTGAAGCTTTCTTT,CASSLVEGKRVNTEAFF
.,TRBJ2-5,TRBV7-9,.,TGTGCCAGCAGCGGGGGCCTATTGGAGACCCAGTACTTC,CASSGGLLETQYF
.,TRBJ2-2,TRBV29-1,.,TGCAGCGTTGGGGGGGCCGGGGAGCTGTTTTTT,CSVGGAGELFF
.,TRBJ2-7,TRBV9,.,TGTGCCAGCAGCGTAGGTACGGAGAGCTCCTACGAGCAGTACTTC,CASSVGTESSYEQYF
TRBD1,TRBJ2-7,TRBV19,once,TGTGCCAGTAGTATGGGACAGGGAAGCGACGAGCAGTACTTC,CASSMGQGSDEQYF
.,TRBJ1-2,TRBV27,.,TGTGCCAGCAGTTTGGACAGAGCTAACTATGGCTACACCTTC,CASSLDRANYGYTF
.,TRBJ2-2,TRBV13,.,TGTGCCAGCAGCTCCCCAAAGTCCACCGGGGAGCTGTTTTTT,CASSSPKSTGELFF
TRBD1,TRBJ1-2,TRBV29-1,.,TGCAGCACCAGGACAGGGGAGGACTATGGCTACACCTTC,CSTRTGEDYGYTF
.,TRBJ1-1,TRBV18,.,TGTGCCAGCTCACCAGGGCTAGAGGAAGCTTTCTTT,CASSPGLEEAFF
.,TRBJ2-1,TRBV27,.,TGTGCCAGCAGTCTCTGGGGGGGCGCGCACAATGAGCAGTTCTTC,CASSLWGGAHNEQFF
.,TRBJ2-7,TRBV4-1,.,TGCGCCAGCAGCCAAGAGCCAGGAGCCGTCTACGAGCAGTACTTC,CASSQEPGAVYEQYF
.,TRBJ1-2,TRBV29-1,.,TGCAGCGTTGTCGGGGCTTATGGCTACACCTTC,CSVVGAYGYTF
.,TRBJ2-1,TRBV9,.,TGTGCCAGCAGCGTAGAGGGGAGATCCTACAATGAGCAGTTCTTC,CASSVEGRSYNEQFF
.,TRBJ1-1,TRBV30,.,TGTGCCTGGAGTCCAGGAGAAAAACAGACGAACACTGAAGCTTTCTTT,CAWSPGEKQTNTEAFF
.,TRBJ1-5,TRBV29-1,.,TGCAGCGTTGTGGGGGGGGATAGCAATCAGCCCCAGCATTTT,CSVVGGDSNQPQHF
TRBD2,TRBJ2-1,TRBV29-1,.,TGCAGCGTGGGACTAGCGGGCGAGCAGTTCTTC,CSVGLAGEQFF
.,TRBJ1-2,TRBV3-1,.,TGTGCCAGCAGCCAAGAGTGGGGGATTTTTGGCTACACCTTC,CASSQEWGIFGYTF
.,TRBJ2-1,TRBV9,.,TGTGCCAGCAGCGTAGGATATAGCAATGAGCAGTTCTTC,CASSVGYSNEQFF
.,TRBJ2-7,TRBV6-5,.,TGTGCCAGCGGGATGAACTACGAGCAGTACTTC,CASGMNYEQYF
TRBD1,TRBJ2-7,TRBV14,few,TGTGCCAGCAGCCTGGGACAGGGGGGATACGAGCAGTACTTC,CASSLGQGGYEQYF
.,TRBJ1-2,TRBV6-5,.,TGTGCCAGCAGGCCGGGGGGAAGCCATGGCTACACCTTC,CASRPGGSHGYTF